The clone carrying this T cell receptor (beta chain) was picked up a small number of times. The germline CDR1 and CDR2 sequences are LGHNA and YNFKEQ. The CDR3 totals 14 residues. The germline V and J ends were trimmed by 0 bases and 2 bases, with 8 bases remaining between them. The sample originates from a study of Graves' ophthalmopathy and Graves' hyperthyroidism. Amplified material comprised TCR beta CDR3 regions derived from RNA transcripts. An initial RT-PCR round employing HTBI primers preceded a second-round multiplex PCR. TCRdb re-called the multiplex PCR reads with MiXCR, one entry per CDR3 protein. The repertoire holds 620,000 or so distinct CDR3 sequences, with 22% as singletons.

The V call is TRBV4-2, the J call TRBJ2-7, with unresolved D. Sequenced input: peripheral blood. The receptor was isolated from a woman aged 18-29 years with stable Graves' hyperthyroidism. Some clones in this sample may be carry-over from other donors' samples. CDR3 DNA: TGTGCCAGCAGCCAAGAGCTAGAAGCCTACGAGCAGTACTTC. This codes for CASSQELEAYEQYF.